A single sample is the source of the 14 T cell receptor beta chains below, sequenced in a study of blood T cell repertoires in COVID-19. The assay was immunoSEQ multiplex PCR, and TCRdb's table has in-frame clones only and misses some. The sample has 150,000 to 200,000 clones, 80% to 90% seen once. Source material: peripheral blood. The receptors derive from a man aged 60 to 75 with acute or convalescent COVID-19.

J is TRBJ2-7 and V is TRBV4-1, with D tentatively TRBD2 (6 bases). Germline V gene lookup returns CDR1 MGHRA and CDR2 YSYEKL. The CDR3 consists of 16 residues. V lost 0 bases and J lost 0, with 12 bases in between. The DNA of the CDR3 is TGCGCCAGCAGCCAAGATAGCCCCGGGAGCTCCTACGAGCAGTACTTC. It yields the protein CASSQDSPGSSYEQYF.

This sequence joins TRBV7-3 and TRBJ2-7, with 12 bases fitting TRBD2. Germline V gene lookup returns CDR1 SGHTA and CDR2 FQGTGA. This CDR3 comprises 16 residues. V lost 2 bases and J lost 5; bases outside the gene matches: 7. The CDR3 nucleotides are TGTGCCAGCAGCTTAGGAGGACTAGCGGGAACCCACGAGCAGTACTTC. As protein: CASSLGGLAGTHEQYF.

This clone was seen once. The CDR3 coding sequence is TGTGCCAGCAGTTTAGGAGGTGGGGGAGGGGGTAGCAATCAGCCCCAGCATTTT. Residues: CASSLGGGGGGSNQPQHF. V and J are TRBV28 and TRBJ1-5; D is perhaps TRBD1 (6 bases). V shed 2 bases and J shed 0 bases, with 17 bases lying between them. Germline lookup yields CDR1 MDHEN and CDR2 SYDVKM. The CDR3 loop spans 18 amino acids.

The chain combines TRBV11-3 with TRBJ2-1; D is unclear. From germline, CDR1 is SGHNT and CDR2 YENEEA. The V and J ends lost 1 base and 5 bases respectively, with 6 bases between them. The CDR3 loop spans 13 amino acids. For the CDR3, the DNA is TGTGCCAGCAGCTTAGGCGTGGACAATGAGCAGTTCTTC. Translation gives CASSLGVDNEQFF.

This chain joins TRBV7-6 and TRBJ2-7; 8 positions agree with TRBD2. In germline, CDR1 is SGHVS, CDR2 FNYEAQ. Trimming took 5 bases from V and 5 from J; bases not matched to a gene: 14. The CDR3 is 16 amino acids. Here the CDR3 reads CASSPEFREGQDEQYF. The CDR3 DNA is TGTGCCAGCAGCCCCGAATTTCGGGAGGGCCAGGACGAGCAGTACTTC. The full variable domain, completed using reference TRBV7-6 and TRBJ2-7, is GAGVSQSPRYKVTKRGQDVALRCDPISGHVSLYWYRQALGQGPEFLTYFNYEAQQDKSGLPNDRFSAERPEGSISTLTIQRTEQRDSAMYRCASSPEFREGQDEQYFGPGTRLTVT.

The chain joins TRBV2 to TRBJ1-3; TRBD1 is a possible D gene (6 bases). Germline loops: CDR1 SNHLY, CDR2 FYNNEI. Deletions cut 5 bases from V and 5 bases from J, with 16 bases between. The length of the CDR3 is 15 residues. CDR3 loop: CASSNQVGARNTIYF. The CDR3 nucleotides are TGTGCCAGCAGTAACCAAGTGGGGGCCCGAAACACCATATATTTT.

This CDR3 reads CASSLAGATTRETQYF. Written as DNA, the CDR3 is TGCGCCAGCAGCTTGGCTGGGGCAACTACCCGGGAGACCCAGTACTTC. V gene TRBV5-1 combines with J gene TRBJ2-5; possibly TRBD1 for D (5 bases). Germline assignment: CDR1 SGHRS and CDR2 YFSETQ. V lost 0 bases and J 5 bases, leaving 17 bases between the germline ends. The CDR3 has 16 residues. Full variable domain (remainder filled in from reference TRBV5-1 and TRBJ2-5): KAGVTQTPRYLIKTRGQQVTLSCSPISGHRSVSWYQQTPGQGLQFLFEYFSETQRNKGNFPGRFSGRQFSNSRSEMNVSTLELGDSALYLCASSLAGATTRETQYFGPGTRLLVL.

The chain is built from TRBV5-5 and TRBJ2-7; 7 bases match TRBD2. J gave up 0 bases and V 2 bases, and 5 bases lay outside the gene matches. The CDR3 consists of 15 residues. The V gene's germline CDR1 is SGHKS and CDR2 YYEKEE (reference sequence). The CDR3 here is CASSFGSGVSYEQYF. Written as DNA, the CDR3 is TGTGCCAGCAGCTTCGGGAGCGGGGTCTCCTACGAGCAGTACTTC.

The chain uses TRBV7-3 and TRBJ1-1; D might be TRBD1 (5 bases). The V gene lost 5 bases and the J gene lost 2 bases, with 18 bases spanning the gap. The germline CDR1 and CDR2 sequences are SGHTA and FQGTGA. CDR3 length equals 16 residues. The CDR3 region has the DNA TGTGCCAGCAGCCCTCAACACGGGGGAGGTAACACTGAAGCTTTCTTT. It is translated as CASSPQHGGGNTEAFF.

This clone appeared a single time. This chain links TRBV5-5 with TRBJ1-5; tentative D call: TRBD1 (6 bases). This CDR3 spans 14 amino acids. V shed 4 bases and J shed 3 bases, with 11 bases lying between them. CDR1 SGHKS and CDR2 YYEKEE come from the germline V gene (reference sequence). The CDR3 coding sequence is TGTGCCAGCAGCATCGGACAGTACAATCAGCCCCAGCATTTT. It translates to CASSIGQYNQPQHF.

The CDR3 here is CASSSRGDTQYF. In nucleotides, the CDR3 is TGTGCCAGCAGCTCCCGGGGGGATACGCAGTATTTT. The rearrangement links TRBV11-2 to TRBJ2-3; D might be TRBD2 (6 bases). The CDR3 covers 12 residues. The ends were cut back, 4 bases at V and 6 bases at J, with 8 bases in the middle. The V gene's germline CDR1 is SGHAT and CDR2 FQNNGV.

The chain combines TRBV5-1 with TRBJ1-1; 7 bases are a match to TRBD1. V lost 4 bases to trimming and J lost 4 bases; unmatched junction nucleotides: 7. Germline V gives CDR1 SGHRS, CDR2 YFSETQ. The CDR3 is 14 amino acids. This chain's CDR3 is CASSHQGDLTEAFF. The CDR3 DNA follows: TGCGCCAGCAGCCACCAGGGGGACCTCACTGAAGCTTTCTTT.

The rearrangement uses TRBV6-5 and TRBJ2-7; tentatively, D is TRBD2 (5 bases). The CDR3 is 13 amino acids. CDR1 and CDR2 (germline): MNHEY, SVGAGI. V was clipped by 0 bases and J by 9 bases, with 12 bases between them. This CDR3 reads CASSYSREGWQYF. The CDR3, as DNA: TGTGCCAGCAGTTACTCCCGGGAAGGATGGCAGTACTTC.

This clone was counted a few times. The chain combines TRBV2 with TRBJ2-7; TRBD2 matches 7 bases. Germline-derived CDR1 and CDR2 are SNHLY and FYNNEI. The CDR3 runs to 14 residues. J was trimmed by 3 bases and V by 4 bases; bases with no gene match: 6. The CDR3 region is CASSAGLGYYEQYF. CDR3 nucleotides: TGTGCCAGCAGTGCCGGACTAGGCTACTACGAGCAGTACTTC.